This T cell receptor beta chain was identified during a study of blood T cells in healthy people across ages. Then a second PCR, running about 6 to 12 cycles, was carried out with a sample-barcoded 5' primer and a J-beta primer mix. TCRdb reprocessed the 5' RACE reads via MiXCR and lists one record per CDR3 protein. The table shows some 1.6 million distinct CDR3 sequences, with around 36% occurring only once. In this sample, this clonotype turned up many times. The material sequenced was blood. The source of this sequence is a woman in her twenties or thirties in good health.

This CDR3 reads CSVELGQGKSNYGYTF. The CDR3 DNA sequence: TGCAGCGTTGAATTGGGACAGGGAAAATCTAACTATGGCTACACCTTC. The chain is built from TRBV29-1 and TRBJ1-2, with TRBD1 matching 9 bases. CDR1 is SQVTM, CDR2 ANQGSEA, per germline. The CDR3 consists of 16 residues. V was clipped by 2 bases and J by 0 bases; unmatched bases: 7.